Listed here is a single T cell receptor (beta chain). Data came from immunoSEQ multiplex PCR; TCRdb stores just in-frame clones and leaves some out. The sample includes 65,000 to 90,000 clones, 83% seen only once; the top ten take approximately 6%. Per the germline V gene, CDR1 is SGHRS and CDR2 is YFSETQ. Between the trimmed V and J ends, which lost 0 bases and 0 bases, there was a span of 10 bases. The CDR3 extends over 16 amino acids. These data are taken from a study of blood T cell repertoires in COVID-19. Across the whole study: Sites in the United States, Italy and Spain provided acute and convalescent COVID-19 samples.

The chain joins TRBV5-1 to TRBJ1-3; TRBD1 might be the D (5 bases). The sequencing sample was made of peripheral blood. This clonotype originated in an older woman with acute or convalescent COVID-19. The CDR3 nucleotides are TGCGCCAGCAGCTTGGAGGGGCCGGACTCTGGAAACACCATATATTTT. Translating gives CASSLEGPDSGNTIYF. Based on the CDR3 plus reference TRBV5-1 and TRBJ1-3, the full variable domain is KAGVTQTPRYLIKTRGQQVTLSCSPISGHRSVSWYQQTPGQGLQFLFEYFSETQRNKGNFPGRFSGRQFSNSRSEMNVSTLELGDSALYLCASSLEGPDSGNTIYFGEGSWLTVV.